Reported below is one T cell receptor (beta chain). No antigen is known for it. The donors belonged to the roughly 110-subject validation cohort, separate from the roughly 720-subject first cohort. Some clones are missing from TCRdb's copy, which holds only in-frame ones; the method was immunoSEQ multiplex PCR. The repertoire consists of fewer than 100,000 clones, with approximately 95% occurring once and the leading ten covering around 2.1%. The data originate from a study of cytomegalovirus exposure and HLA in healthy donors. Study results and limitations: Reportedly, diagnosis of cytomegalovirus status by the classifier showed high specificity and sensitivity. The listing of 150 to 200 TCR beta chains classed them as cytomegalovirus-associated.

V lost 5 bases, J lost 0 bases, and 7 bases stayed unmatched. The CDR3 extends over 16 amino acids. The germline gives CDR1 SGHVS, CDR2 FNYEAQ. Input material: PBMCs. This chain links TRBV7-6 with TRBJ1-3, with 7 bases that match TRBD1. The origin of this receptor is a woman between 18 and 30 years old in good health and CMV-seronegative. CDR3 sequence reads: CASSPRQGGSGNTIYF. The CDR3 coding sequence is TGTGCCAGCAGCCCGCGACAGGGAGGCTCTGGAAACACCATATATTTT.